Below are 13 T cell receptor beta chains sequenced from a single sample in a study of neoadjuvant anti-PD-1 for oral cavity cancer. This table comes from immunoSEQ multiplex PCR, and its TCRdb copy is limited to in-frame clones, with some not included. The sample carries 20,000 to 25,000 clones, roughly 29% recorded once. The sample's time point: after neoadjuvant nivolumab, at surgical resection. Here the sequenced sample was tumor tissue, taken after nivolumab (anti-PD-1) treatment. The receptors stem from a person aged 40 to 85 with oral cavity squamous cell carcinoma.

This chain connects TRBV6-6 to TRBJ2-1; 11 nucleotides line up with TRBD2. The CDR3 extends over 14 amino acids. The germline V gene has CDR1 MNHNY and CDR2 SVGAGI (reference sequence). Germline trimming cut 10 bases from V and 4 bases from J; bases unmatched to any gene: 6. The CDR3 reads CATTLAGDYNEQFF. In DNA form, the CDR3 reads TGTGCCACCACACTAGCGGGGGATTACAATGAGCAGTTCTTC.

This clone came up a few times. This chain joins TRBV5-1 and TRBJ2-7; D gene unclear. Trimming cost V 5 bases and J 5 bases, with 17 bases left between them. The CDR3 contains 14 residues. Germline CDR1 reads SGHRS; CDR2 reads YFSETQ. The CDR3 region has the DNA TGCGCCAGCAGTCCTCCGGAGACGCCTCACGAGCAGTACTTC. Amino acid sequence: CASSPPETPHEQYF.

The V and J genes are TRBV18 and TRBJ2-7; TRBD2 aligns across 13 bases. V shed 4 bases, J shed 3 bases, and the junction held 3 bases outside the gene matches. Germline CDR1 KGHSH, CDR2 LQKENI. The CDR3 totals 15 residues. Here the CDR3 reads CASSQLAGGSYEQYF. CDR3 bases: TGTGCCAGCTCACAACTAGCGGGAGGGAGCTACGAGCAGTACTTC.

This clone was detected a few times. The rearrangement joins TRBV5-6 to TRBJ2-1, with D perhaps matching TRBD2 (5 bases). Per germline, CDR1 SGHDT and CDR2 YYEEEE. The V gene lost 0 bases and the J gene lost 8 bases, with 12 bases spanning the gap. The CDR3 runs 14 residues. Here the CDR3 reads CASSLGGALDEQFF. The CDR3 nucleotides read TGTGCCAGCAGCTTGGGGGGAGCCCTGGATGAGCAGTTCTTC.

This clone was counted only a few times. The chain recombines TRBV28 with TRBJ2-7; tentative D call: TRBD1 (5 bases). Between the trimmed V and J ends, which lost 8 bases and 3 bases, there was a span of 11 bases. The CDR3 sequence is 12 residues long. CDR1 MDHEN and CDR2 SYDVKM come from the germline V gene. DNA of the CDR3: TGTGCCAGCTCAGGACAATACTACGAGCAGTACTTC. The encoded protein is CASSGQYYEQYF.

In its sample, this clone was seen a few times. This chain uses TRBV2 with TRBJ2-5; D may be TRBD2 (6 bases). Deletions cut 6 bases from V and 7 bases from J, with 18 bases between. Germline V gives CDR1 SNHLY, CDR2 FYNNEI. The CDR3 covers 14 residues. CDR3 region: CASSVARDLGTQYF. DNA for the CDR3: TGTGCCAGCAGCGTCGCCCGGGACTTAGGGACCCAGTACTTC.

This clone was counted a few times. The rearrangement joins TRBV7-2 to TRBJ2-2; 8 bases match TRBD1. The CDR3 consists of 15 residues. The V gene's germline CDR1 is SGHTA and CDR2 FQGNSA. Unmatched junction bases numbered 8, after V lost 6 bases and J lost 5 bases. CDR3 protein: CASRSGTGRTGELFF. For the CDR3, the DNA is TGTGCCAGCAGGTCCGGGACAGGCCGAACCGGGGAGCTGTTTTTT.

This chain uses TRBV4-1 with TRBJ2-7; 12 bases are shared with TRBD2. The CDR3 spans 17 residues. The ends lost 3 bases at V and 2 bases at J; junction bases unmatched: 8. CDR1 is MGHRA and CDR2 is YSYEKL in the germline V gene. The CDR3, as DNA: TGCGCCAGCAGCCACCTATGGACTAGCGGGGTGGCCTACGAGCAGTACTTC. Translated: CASSHLWTSGVAYEQYF.

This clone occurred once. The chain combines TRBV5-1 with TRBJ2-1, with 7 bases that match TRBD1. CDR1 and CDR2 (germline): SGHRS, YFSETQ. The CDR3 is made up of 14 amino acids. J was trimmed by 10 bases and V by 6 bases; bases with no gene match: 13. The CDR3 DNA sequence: TGCGCCAGCACCAGCGTCCTGACAGGGCACGAGCAGTTCTTC. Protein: CASTSVLTGHEQFF.

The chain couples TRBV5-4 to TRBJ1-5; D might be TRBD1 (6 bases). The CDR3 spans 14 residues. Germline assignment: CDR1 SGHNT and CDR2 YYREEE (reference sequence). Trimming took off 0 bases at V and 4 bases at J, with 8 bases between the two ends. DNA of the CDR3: TGTGCCAGCAGCTTGGGAGGGGGGAATCAGCCCCAGCATTTT. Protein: CASSLGGGNQPQHF.

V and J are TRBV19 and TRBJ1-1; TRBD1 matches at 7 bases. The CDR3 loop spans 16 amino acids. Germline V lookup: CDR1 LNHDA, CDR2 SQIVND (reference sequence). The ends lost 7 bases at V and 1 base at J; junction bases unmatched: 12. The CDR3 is CASTPQGQGGNTEAFF. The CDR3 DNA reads TGTGCCAGTACCCCCCAAGGTCAGGGGGGGAACACTGAAGCTTTCTTT.

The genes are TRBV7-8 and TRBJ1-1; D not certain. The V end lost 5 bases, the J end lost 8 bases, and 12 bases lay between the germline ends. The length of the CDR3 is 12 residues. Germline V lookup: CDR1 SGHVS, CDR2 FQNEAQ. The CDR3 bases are TGTGCCAGCAGCCCCCTTTCCTTCGAAGCTTTCTTT. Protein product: CASSPLSFEAFF.

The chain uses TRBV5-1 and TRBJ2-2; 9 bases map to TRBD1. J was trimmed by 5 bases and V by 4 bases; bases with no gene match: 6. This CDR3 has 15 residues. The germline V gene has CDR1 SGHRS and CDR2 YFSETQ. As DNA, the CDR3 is TGCGCCAGCAGCCCCGGGACAGGGCGTACCGGGGAGCTGTTTTTT. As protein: CASSPGTGRTGELFF.